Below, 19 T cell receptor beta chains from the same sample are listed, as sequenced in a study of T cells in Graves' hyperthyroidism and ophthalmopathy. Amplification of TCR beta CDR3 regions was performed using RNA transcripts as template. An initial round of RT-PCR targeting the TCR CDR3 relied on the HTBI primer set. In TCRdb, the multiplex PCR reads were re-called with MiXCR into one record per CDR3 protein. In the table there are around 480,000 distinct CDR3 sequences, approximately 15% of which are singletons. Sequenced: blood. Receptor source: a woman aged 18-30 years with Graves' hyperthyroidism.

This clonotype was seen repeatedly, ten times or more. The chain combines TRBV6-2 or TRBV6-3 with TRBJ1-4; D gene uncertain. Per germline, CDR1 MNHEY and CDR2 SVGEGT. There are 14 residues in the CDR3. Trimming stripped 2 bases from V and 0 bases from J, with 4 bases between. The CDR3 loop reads CASSYRTTNEKLFF. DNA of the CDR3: TGTGCCAGCAGTTACCGGACAACTAATGAAAAACTGTTTTTT.

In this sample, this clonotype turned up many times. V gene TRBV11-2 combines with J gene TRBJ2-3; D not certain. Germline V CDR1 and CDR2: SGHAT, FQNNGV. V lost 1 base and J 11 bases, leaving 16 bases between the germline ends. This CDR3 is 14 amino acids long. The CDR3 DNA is TGTGCCAGCAGCTTAGCAGGTGTGAAGGGTGGGCAGTATTTT. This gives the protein CASSLAGVKGGQYF.

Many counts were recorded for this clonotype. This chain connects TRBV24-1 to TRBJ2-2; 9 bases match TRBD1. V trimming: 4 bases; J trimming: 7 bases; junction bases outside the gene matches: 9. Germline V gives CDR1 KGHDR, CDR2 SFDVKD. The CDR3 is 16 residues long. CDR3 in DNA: TGTGCCACCAGTGACATGGACAGGGGAGAGAACGGGGAGCTGTTTTTT. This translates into CATSDMDRGENGELFF.

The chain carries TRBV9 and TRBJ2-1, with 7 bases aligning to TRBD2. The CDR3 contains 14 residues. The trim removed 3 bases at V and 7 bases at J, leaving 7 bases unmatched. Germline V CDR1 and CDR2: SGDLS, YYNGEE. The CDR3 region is CASSGRGSSNEQFF. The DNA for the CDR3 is TGTGCCAGCAGCGGACGCGGGAGTTCGAATGAGCAGTTCTTC.

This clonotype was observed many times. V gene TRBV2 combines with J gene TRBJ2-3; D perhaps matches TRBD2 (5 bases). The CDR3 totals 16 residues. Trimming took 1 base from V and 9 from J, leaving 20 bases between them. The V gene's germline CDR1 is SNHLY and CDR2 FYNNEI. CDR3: CASSEGLGTRSGTQYF. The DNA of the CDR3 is TGTGCCAGCAGTGAAGGTCTCGGTACCCGGTCGGGGACGCAGTATTTT.

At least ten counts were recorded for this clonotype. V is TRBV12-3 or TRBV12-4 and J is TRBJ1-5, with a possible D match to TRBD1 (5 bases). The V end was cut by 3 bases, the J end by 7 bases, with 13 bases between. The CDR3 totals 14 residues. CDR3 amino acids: CASSFQGLGQPQHF. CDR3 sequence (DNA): TGTGCCAGCAGTTTTCAGGGCCTCGGACAGCCCCAGCATTTT.

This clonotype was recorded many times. For the CDR3, the DNA is TGTGCCAGTCGACGAAAACAAGCCACTGAAGCTTTCTTT. Translating it yields CASRRKQATEAFF. The chain is built from TRBV2 and TRBJ1-1; D uncertain. The germline V and J ends were trimmed by 9 bases and 4 bases, with 15 bases remaining between them. CDR1 is SNHLY, CDR2 FYNNEI, per germline. The CDR3 spans 13 residues.

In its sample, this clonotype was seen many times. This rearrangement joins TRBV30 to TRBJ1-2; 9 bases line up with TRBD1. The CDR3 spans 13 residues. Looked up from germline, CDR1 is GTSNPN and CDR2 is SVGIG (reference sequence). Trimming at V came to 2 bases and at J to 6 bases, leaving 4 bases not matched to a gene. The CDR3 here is CAWSRDRVDGYTF. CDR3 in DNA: TGTGCCTGGAGTAGGGACAGGGTAGATGGCTACACCTTC.

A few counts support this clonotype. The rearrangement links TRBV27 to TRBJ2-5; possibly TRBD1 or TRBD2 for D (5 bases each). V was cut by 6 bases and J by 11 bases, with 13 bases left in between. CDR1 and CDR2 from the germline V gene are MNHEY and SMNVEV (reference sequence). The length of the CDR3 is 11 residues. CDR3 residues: CASRTTGLQYF. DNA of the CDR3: TGTGCCAGCAGAACCACGGGGCTACAGTACTTC.

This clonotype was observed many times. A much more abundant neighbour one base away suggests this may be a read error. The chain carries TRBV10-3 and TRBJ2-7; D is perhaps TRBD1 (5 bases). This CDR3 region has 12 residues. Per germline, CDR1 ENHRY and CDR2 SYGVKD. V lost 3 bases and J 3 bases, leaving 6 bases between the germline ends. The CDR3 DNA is TGTGCCATCAGTGAACAGGACTACGAGCAGTACGTC. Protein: CAISEQDYEQYV.

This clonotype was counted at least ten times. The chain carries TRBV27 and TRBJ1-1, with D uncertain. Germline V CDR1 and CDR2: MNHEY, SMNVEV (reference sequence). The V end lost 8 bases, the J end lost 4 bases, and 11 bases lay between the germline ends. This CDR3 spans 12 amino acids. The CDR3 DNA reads TGTGCCAGCGCCGAGGGCTCCACTGAAGCTTTCTTT. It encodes CASAEGSTEAFF.

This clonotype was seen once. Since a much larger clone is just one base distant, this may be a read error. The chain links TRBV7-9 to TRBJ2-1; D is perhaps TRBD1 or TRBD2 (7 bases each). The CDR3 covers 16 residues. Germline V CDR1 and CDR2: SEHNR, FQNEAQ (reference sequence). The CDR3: CARSFSGEGQYNEQFF. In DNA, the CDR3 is TGTGCCCGCAGCTTCTCCGGGGAGGGACAGTACAATGAGCAGTTCTTC.

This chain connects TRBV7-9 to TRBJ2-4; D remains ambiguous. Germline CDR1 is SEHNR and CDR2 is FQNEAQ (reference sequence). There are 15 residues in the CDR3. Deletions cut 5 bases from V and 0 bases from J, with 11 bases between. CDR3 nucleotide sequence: TGTGCCAGCAGCCCGAGGAATTCAGCCAAAAACATTCAGTACTTC. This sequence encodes CASSPRNSAKNIQYF.

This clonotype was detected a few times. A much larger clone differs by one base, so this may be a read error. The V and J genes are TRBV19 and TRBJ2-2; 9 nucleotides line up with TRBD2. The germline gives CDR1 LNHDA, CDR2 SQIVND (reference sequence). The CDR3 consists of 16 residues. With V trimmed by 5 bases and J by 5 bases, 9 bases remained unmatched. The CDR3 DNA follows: TGTGCCAGTAGTGGCGCTAGCGGGGTGGGAACCGGGGAGCTGTTTTTT. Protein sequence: CASSGASGVGTGELFF.

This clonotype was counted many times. CDR3 sequence reads: CASSTTVNTEAFF. CDR3 sequence (DNA): TGTGCCAGCAGCACAACGGTGAACACTGAAGCTTTCTTT. The gene calls are TRBV7-9 and TRBJ1-1; D gene uncertain. CDR3 length: 13 amino acids. Germline V gene data show CDR1 as SEHNR and CDR2 as FQNEAQ (reference sequence). V shed 5 bases and J shed 0 bases, with 7 bases lying between them.

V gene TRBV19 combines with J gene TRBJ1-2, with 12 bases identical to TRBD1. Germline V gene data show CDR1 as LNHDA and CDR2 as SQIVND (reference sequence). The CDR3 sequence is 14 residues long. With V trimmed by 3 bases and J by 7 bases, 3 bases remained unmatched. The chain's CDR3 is CASSMGQGAGGYTF. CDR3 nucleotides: TGTGCCAGTAGTATGGGACAGGGGGCGGGTGGCTACACCTTC.

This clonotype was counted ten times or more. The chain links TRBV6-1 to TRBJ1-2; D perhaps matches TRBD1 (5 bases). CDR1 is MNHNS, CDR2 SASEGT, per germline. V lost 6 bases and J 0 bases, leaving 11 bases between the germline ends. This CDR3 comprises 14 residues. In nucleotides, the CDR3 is TGTGCCAGCAGAGGGACGTCTGCTAACTATGGCTACACCTTC. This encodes CASRGTSANYGYTF.

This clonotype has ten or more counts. The DNA of the CDR3 is TGCAGTGCTAGAGATTCTAGCGGGAGGGCCCTCAATGAGCAGTTCTTC. This gives the protein CSARDSSGRALNEQFF. This chain uses TRBV20-1 with TRBJ2-1, with 12 bases that match TRBD2. The CDR3 totals 16 residues. With V trimmed by 0 bases and J by 6 bases, 6 bases remained unmatched. Germline lookup yields CDR1 DFQATT and CDR2 SNEGSKA (reference sequence).

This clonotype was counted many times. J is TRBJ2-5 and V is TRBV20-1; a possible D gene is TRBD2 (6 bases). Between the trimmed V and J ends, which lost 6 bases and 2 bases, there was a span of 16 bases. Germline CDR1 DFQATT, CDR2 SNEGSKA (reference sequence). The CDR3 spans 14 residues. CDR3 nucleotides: TGCAGTGCCCTCCCCTACGCGGGACAAGAGACCCAGTACTTC. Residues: CSALPYAGQETQYF.